This T cell receptor beta chain came from a study of blood T cell repertoires in COVID-19. Background on the study: From the United States, Italy and Spain came samples of acute and convalescent COVID-19. The analysed material was cDNA or gDNA that came from T cells, B-cell-depleted T cells, or PBMCs.

As processed by the authors: Reference gene primers were amplified, and this amplification served to estimate nucleated cell counts. This table comes from immunoSEQ multiplex PCR, and its TCRdb copy is limited to in-frame clones, with some not included. V, J and clone size were drawn from that table, and D and trimming were deduced from the DNA. The profile covers roughly 500,000 clones, with around 89% appearing a single time and approximately 2% taken by the ten largest. Deletions cut 6 bases from V and 3 bases from J, with 11 bases between. The CDR3 runs 13 residues. Germline V gene lookup returns CDR1 MNHEY and CDR2 SMNVEV (reference sequence). Cohort assignment relied on participant-reported clinical history.

The V gene is TRBV27, the J gene TRBJ1-2; perhaps TRBD1 as D (5 bases). Sample: PBMCs or T cells enriched from blood (not recorded which). The TCR was taken from a woman aged 40 to 50 who had recovered from COVID-19. CDR3 DNA: TGTGCCAGCAGATCAGGGACTTACTATGGCTACACCTTC. Amino acid sequence: CASRSGTYYGYTF.